A single T cell receptor beta chain is shown here with its context. Its antigen is as yet unknown. Per germline, CDR1 SGHRS and CDR2 YFSETQ. Trimming at V came to 1 base and at J to 2 bases, leaving 3 bases not matched to a gene. The CDR3 contains 15 residues. Primed by a sample-barcoded 5' primer and a J-beta primer mix, a second PCR proceeded for 7 to 11 cycles. There were at least 3 million CDR3-containing paired-end reads obtained from each sample. MiXCR, run by TCRdb on the 5' RACE reads, gives a single entry per CDR3 protein. The sample holds 950,000 to 1,200,000 distinct CDR3 sequences, around two fifths seen once. The record originates from a study of blood T cells in healthy people across ages. Study observations and caveats: There were more naive CD4+ cells and higher diversity in long-lived donors than in aged donors.

Sequencing was performed on blood. The chain uses TRBV5-1 and TRBJ2-4; 7 bases fit TRBD2. The TCR sequence derives from a man between 18 and 35 years old in good health. CDR3 sequence reads: CASSLLSGTKNIQYF. CDR3 nucleotides: TGCGCCAGCAGCTTGTTGAGCGGGACCAAAAACATTCAGTACTTC.